Listed below are T cell receptor beta chains from one sample, sequenced in a study of vaccination effects on CD4 cells after COVID-19. For these TCRs, the target antigens are not known. Sequencing used immunoSEQ multiplex PCR; TCRdb keeps in-frame clones, though not all of them. The repertoire includes tens of thousands of clones, just under 75% of them detected once, and 15% sits in the top ten. The specimen comprised CD4+ T cells from PBMCs cultured without peptide, sampled after COVID-19 vaccination. These receptor sequences come from a human donor who received a COVID-19 vaccine. Each CDR3 is given with its conserved first and last residue. The order of the fields is D gene, J gene, clone size, V gene, CDR3 DNA, CDR3 protein. D genes are given only for firm matches. Size is omitted from some rows. Given values are once, few, many or a class for expanded clones.

NA TRBJ2-7 NA TRBV29-1 TGCAGCGTTGTTTTGGTCTCCTACGAGCAGTACTTC CSVVLVSYEQYF
NA TRBJ2-7 NA TRBV7-8 TGTGCCAGCAGCTTAGCCGTAAATTTTCGGGCAGGTTACTACGAGCAGTACTTC CASSLAVNFRAGYYEQYF
NA TRBJ1-2 NA TRBV5-1 TGCGCCAGCAGCTTGGATCGGCAGGGTGGTGGCTACACCTTC CASSLDRQGGGYTF
NA TRBJ1-1 few TRBV28 TGTGCCAGCAGCCTGGAGGGTGAAGCTTTCTTT CASSLEGEAFF
TRBD1 TRBJ2-2 NA TRBV5-1 TGCGCCAGCAGCTTGGTAGGGGGCAGTACCGGGGAGCTGTTTTTT CASSLVGGSTGELFF
NA TRBJ1-5 NA TRBV24-1 TGTGCCACCAGTCGGCCGGACCCCCCCCGTCGGGGCAATCAGCCCCAGCATTTT CATSRPDPPRRGNQPQHF
NA TRBJ2-7 once TRBV10-3 TGTGCCATCAGTGAGATTGGAGGGCCGGACGAGCAGTACTTC CAISEIGGPDEQYF
NA TRBJ1-5 few TRBV29-1 TGCAGCGTTGCGGCAGGCGCCTTTAATCAGCCCCAGCATTTT CSVAAGAFNQPQHF
TRBD1 TRBJ2-7 once TRBV7-9 TGTGCCAGCAGCATACAGGGGGCCTACGAGCAGTACTTC CASSIQGAYEQYF
NA TRBJ1-1 NA TRBV12-5 TGTGCTAGTGGTTTGGTACGGGGGGGAAACACTGAAGCTTTCTTT CASGLVRGGNTEAFF
NA TRBJ2-4 NA TRBV27 TGTGCCAGCAGTTTATCTTCCAAAAACATTCAGTACTTC CASSLSSKNIQYF
NA TRBJ1-1 NA TRBV5-4 TGTGCCAGCAGCTCCAGGGTATTCGACACTGAAGCTTTCTTT CASSSRVFDTEAFF
TRBD1 TRBJ1-5 NA TRBV30 TGTGCCTGGAGTTCGACAGGGTTGGGCAATCAGCCCCAGCATTTT CAWSSTGLGNQPQHF
TRBD1 TRBJ2-7 NA TRBV7-2 TGTGCCAGCAGCTCGCCGGGACAGGTAGGCTCCGAGCAGTACTTC CASSSPGQVGSEQYF
TRBD1 TRBJ2-7 once TRBV19 TGTGCCAGTAGTACCAAGACAGGGAGCCTTGAGCAGTACTTC CASSTKTGSLEQYF
TRBD2 TRBJ2-7 NA TRBV13 TGTGCCAGCAGCTTAGGCGCGGGAGGGCACTCCTCCTACGAGCAGTACTTC CASSLGAGGHSSYEQYF
TRBD1 TRBJ1-2 few TRBV2 TGTGCCAGCACTACCACAGGGGGCAGCTATGGCTACACCTTC CASTTTGGSYGYTF
NA TRBJ2-2 NA TRBV12-5 TGTGCTAGTACACCTGGGGGATGGAAGGGGACCGGGGAGCTGTTTTTT CASTPGGWKGTGELFF
NA TRBJ2-7 NA TRBV29-1 TGCAGCGCGTCCCTCCCCAGGGAGACCTCCTACGAGCAGTACTTC CSASLPRETSYEQYF
NA TRBJ2-2 NA TRBV2 TGTGCCAGCAGTGAAGACACCGGGGAGCTGTTTTTT CASSEDTGELFF
TRBD2 TRBJ2-2 once TRBV29-1 TGCAGCGTTGTAGGGATGGACGGGGGGGCCGGCGGGGAGCTGTTTTTT CSVVGMDGGAGGELFF
NA TRBJ1-1 NA TRBV6-5 TGTGCCAGCAGTCCACGGGCTGAAGCTTTCTTT CASSPRAEAFF
NA TRBJ1-2 NA TRBV18 TGTGCCAGCTCACCACGGCAGCCTAACTATGGCTACACCTTC CASSPRQPNYGYTF
NA TRBJ1-3 NA TRBV2 TGTGCCAGCAGTGAGGGGACGTTCTCTGGAAACACCATATATTTT CASSEGTFSGNTIYF
TRBD1 TRBJ2-1 NA TRBV7-9 TGTGCCAGCAGCCACTTTAAAACAGGGGAAGGGGAGCAGTTCTTC CASSHFKTGEGEQFF
NA TRBJ1-1 NA TRBV27 TGTGCCAGCAGTCAACAGGGAAAGGGGCTGACTGAAGCTTTCTTT CASSQQGKGLTEAFF
TRBD1 TRBJ2-7 NA TRBV30 TGTGCCTTCGACAGGGGTTCCCACGAGCAGTACTTC CAFDRGSHEQYF
NA TRBJ1-5 NA TRBV15 TGTGCCACCAGCAGAGAGACAGTTTCTCAGCCCCAGCATTTT CATSRETVSQPQHF
NA TRBJ1-6 NA TRBV6-5 TGTGCCAGCAGTTACTCCATGGGGGGAAATTCACCCCTCCACTTT CASSYSMGGNSPLHF
NA TRBJ2-1 NA TRBV18 TGTGCCAGCTCACCTACTAGTTATTCCTACAATGAGCAGTTCTTC CASSPTSYSYNEQFF
TRBD1 TRBJ1-4 NA TRBV19 TGTGCCAGTAGTCCCGCCCGGGACAGGGGGACAGTGGGTGAAAAACTGTTTTTT CASSPARDRGTVGEKLFF
NA TRBJ2-2 few TRBV5-1 TGCGCCAGCAGCTTGGAATACAATTCCGGGGAGCTGTTTTTT CASSLEYNSGELFF
NA TRBJ2-7 NA TRBV2 TGTGCCAGCACTGGAGGACTCCGATCGCGGGAGCAGTACTTC CASTGGLRSREQYF
NA TRBJ2-1 NA TRBV5-1 TGCGCCAGCAGCTTTGGGGGAAACAATGAGCAGTTCTTC CASSFGGNNEQFF
NA TRBJ2-3 NA TRBV5-4 TGTGCCAGCAGCTTCGGGTCTAGCACAGATACGCAGTATTTT CASSFGSSTDTQYF
NA TRBJ1-5 NA TRBV19 TGTGCCAGTAGTATACGCCCCCAACAGCCCCAGCATTTT CASSIRPQQPQHF
NA TRBJ1-1 few TRBV5-4 TGTGCCAGCAGCTTGGGAGGGTTACCTTTCTTT CASSLGGLPFF
TRBD1 TRBJ1-2 NA TRBV7-8 TGTGCCAGCAGCTTAGGACAGGGCAGAGGCTACACCTTC CASSLGQGRGYTF
NA TRBJ1-6 NA TRBV19 TGTGCCAGTAGTAGGCTGGCCCGGGGGGATAATTCACCCCTCCACTTT CASSRLARGDNSPLHF
NA TRBJ1-3 NA TRBV5-8 TGTGCCAGCAGCGTGACAGGAAACACCATATATTTT CASSVTGNTIYF
NA TRBJ1-1 NA TRBV7-3 TGTGCCAGCAGCTTAGGGGGGATGAACACTGAAGCTTTCTTT CASSLGGMNTEAFF
TRBD1 TRBJ1-3 NA TRBV30 TGTGCCTGGAGCGCGACAGGGAATACTGGAAACACCATATATTTT CAWSATGNTGNTIYF
TRBD1 TRBJ2-1 NA TRBV19 TGTGCCAGTAGTAGGGGGACAGGGGGCAATGAGCAGTTCTTC CASSRGTGGNEQFF
NA TRBJ1-1 NA TRBV4-3 TGCGCCAGCAGCCAAGTAGGGGGAGGGGGCACTGAAGCTTTCTTT CASSQVGGGGTEAFF